These 15 T cell receptor beta chains were all obtained from the same sample, sequenced in a study of cytomegalovirus exposure and HLA in healthy donors. The PCR made use of 60 Vbeta and 13 Jbeta primers. Data came from immunoSEQ multiplex PCR; TCRdb stores just in-frame clones and leaves some out. The table has about 200,000 clones, 75% to 80% seen once. The sample was PBMCs. These receptors all stem from a man aged 18 to 30 in good health and CMV-seronegative.

The chain joins TRBV11-3 to TRBJ2-7; TRBD1 agrees at 8 bases. Germline V gives CDR1 SGHNT, CDR2 YENEEA. CDR3 length: 12 residues. V was clipped by 5 bases and J by 4 bases; unmatched bases: 1. The CDR3, as DNA: TGTGCCAGCAGCGGACAGGGATACGAGCAGTACTTC. Translated: CASSGQGYEQYF.

The CDR3 DNA is TGTGCCACCAGCAGACCAGGACTAGTGGGGTTCTTC. It specifies CATSRPGLVGFF. The chain joins TRBV15 to TRBJ2-1; TRBD2 aligns across 7 bases. The CDR3 consists of 12 residues. CDR1 and CDR2 (germline): LNHNV, YYDKDF (reference sequence). V lost 2 bases to trimming and J lost 15 bases; unmatched junction nucleotides: 7.

V usage is TRBV5-1 and J usage is TRBJ2-7, with TRBD1 identical over 10 bases. CDR1 and CDR2 (germline): SGHRS, YFSETQ. This CDR3 is built from 14 residues. The V gene end was trimmed by 4 bases and the J gene end by 5 bases; junction bases not matched to a gene: 6. The DNA for the CDR3 is TGCGCCAGCAGCCCAGGGACAGGGGTCAACGAGCAGTACTTC. Its protein is CASSPGTGVNEQYF.

This clone occurred once. V is TRBV10-3 and J is TRBJ2-3; 7 positions agree with TRBD1. The CDR3 is 14 residues long. In germline, CDR1 is ENHRY, CDR2 SYGVKD. The junction had 9 bases not matched to a gene; V was cut back by 8 bases and J by 4 bases. In nucleotides, the CDR3 is TGTGCCATCGCTAGGACAGGAGGCGCAGATACGCAGTATTTT. Translating it yields CAIARTGGADTQYF.

The chain uses TRBV9 and TRBJ1-6; D gene ambiguous. V gave up 2 bases and J gave up 8 bases, with 14 bases separating them. This CDR3 spans 15 amino acids. Germline CDR1 and CDR2: SGDLS and YYNGEE. CDR3 residues: CASSVSGSGDSPLHF. The CDR3 coding sequence is TGTGCCAGCAGCGTTTCCGGGTCTGGAGATTCACCCCTCCACTTT.

This clone occurred a few times. The chain employs TRBV5-4 and TRBJ2-1; maybe TRBD1 (5 bases). V gave up 0 bases and J gave up 5 bases, with 6 bases separating them. Germline loops: CDR1 SGHNT, CDR2 YYREEE (reference sequence). The CDR3 runs to 13 residues. The CDR3 coding sequence is TGTGCCAGCAGCTTGGACAGGCACAATGAGCAGTTCTTC. Protein: CASSLDRHNEQFF.

The chain uses TRBV5-1 and TRBJ2-3; the D is unclear. V lost 0 bases, J lost 2 bases, and 10 bases lay in between. Germline V lookup: CDR1 SGHRS, CDR2 YFSETQ. The CDR3 runs to 15 residues. The CDR3: CASSLAGIDTDTQYF. In DNA form, the CDR3 reads TGCGCCAGCAGCTTGGCCGGTATTGACACAGATACGCAGTATTTT.

The chain joins TRBV5-1 to TRBJ1-1; 9 bases fit TRBD1. V shed 7 bases and J 4 bases; nucleotides not matched to a gene: 5. Germline values: CDR1 SGHRS, CDR2 YFSETQ. The CDR3 is 13 residues long. This chain's CDR3 is CASGQGIGTEAFF. The CDR3 nucleotides are TGCGCCAGCGGACAGGGGATTGGCACTGAAGCTTTCTTT.

This chain links TRBV4-3 with TRBJ1-2; 8 bases align to TRBD1. V shed 8 bases and J 3 bases; nucleotides not matched to a gene: 5. Germline V gene data show CDR1 as LGHNA and CDR2 as YSLEER. This CDR3 has 13 amino acids. The CDR3 protein is CASSGQGDYGYTF. CDR3 bases: TGCGCCAGCTCCGGACAGGGTGACTATGGCTACACCTTC.

This clone appeared a few times. The V call is TRBV6-1, the J call TRBJ2-5; TRBD2 aligns across 9 bases. In germline, CDR1 is MNHNS, CDR2 SASEGT. The CDR3 spans 15 residues. J was trimmed by 5 bases and V by 1 base; bases with no gene match: 5. In DNA, the CDR3 is TGTGCCAGCAGTGAAGAGAATAGCGGGAGCGAGACCCAGTACTTC. Protein product: CASSEENSGSETQYF.

V gene TRBV19 combines with J gene TRBJ1-1; TRBD1 is a possible D gene (5 bases). CDR1 LNHDA and CDR2 SQIVND come from the germline V gene (reference sequence). Trimming left V 6 bases short and J 4 bases short, with 15 bases between. The CDR3 is 14 amino acids. For the CDR3, the DNA is TGTGCCAGTAGCCCTTGGGGGGAAGGCACTGAAGCTTTCTTT. Encoded protein: CASSPWGEGTEAFF.

This clone has only one observation. The junction shows a germline mismatch at one end, possibly a read error. This chain links TRBV7-7 with TRBJ2-5, with TRBD2 identical over 12 bases. CDR1 is SSHAT and CDR2 is FNYEAQ in the germline V gene (reference sequence). This CDR3 has 16 amino acids. CDR3 sequence: CASSPGLAGIQETQYF. Written as DNA, the CDR3 is TGTGCTAGCAGCCCCGGACTAGCGGGGATCCAAGAGACCCAGTACTTC.

The chain uses TRBV30 and TRBJ2-7; D perhaps matches TRBD1 (6 bases). Looked up from germline, CDR1 is GTSNPN and CDR2 is SVGIG (reference sequence). CDR3 length: 11 residues. V was pared by 0 bases and J by 6 bases, with 6 bases between. As DNA, the CDR3 is TGTGCCTGGAGTGTACAGGGCGAGCAGTACTTC. This encodes CAWSVQGEQYF.

The chain combines TRBV7-2 with TRBJ1-5; 7 positions agree with TRBD1. CDR3 size: 16 residues. V dropped 2 bases and J dropped 0; count of bases not matched to a gene: 4. Germline-derived CDR1 and CDR2 are SGHTA and FQGNSA. In DNA form, the CDR3 reads TGTGCCAGCAGCTTAAGGGACAGCTATAGCAATCAGCCCCAGCATTTT. Translating gives CASSLRDSYSNQPQHF.

The rearrangement joins TRBV11-1 to TRBJ2-3; the D gene is possibly TRBD2 (6 bases). CDR1 SGHAT and CDR2 FQDESV come from the germline V gene (reference sequence). There are 15 residues in the CDR3. V shed 5 bases and J shed 2 bases, with 14 bases lying between them. The CDR3 region is CASSPRGGPTDTQYF. In nucleotides, the CDR3 is TGTGCCAGCAGCCCCCGGGGAGGCCCCACAGATACGCAGTATTTT.